Listed below are T cell receptor beta chains from one sample, sequenced in a study of T-cell reconstitution after alpha-beta-depleted transplantation in children. TCRdb re-derived calls from the PCR reads in MiXCR, one entry per CDR3 protein. The table includes 250,000 to 300,000 distinct CDR3 sequences, almost 10% detected once. The sample here was PBMCs from the stem cell graft donor, taken from the stem cell graft. The receptor source for this set is a human donor who donated a stem cell graft to a child with SCID. The CDR3 runs from the conserved cysteine through the conserved F or W. The D gene is left open where the match is weak. For some rows the clone size is stated as once, few or many, or as a class when expanded; others skip it.

D	V	size	J	DNA	CDR3
.	TRBV12-5	few	TRBJ2-3	TGTGCTAGTGGTCAATTGGGGGGAGATACGCAGTATTTT	CASGQLGGDTQYF
.	TRBV10-3	.	TRBJ1-2	TGTGCCATCAGTGGAACACCGTCGGGCTACACCTTC	CAISGTPSGYTF
.	TRBV2	.	TRBJ2-5	TGTGCCAGCAGTAACAGGGGAGGGGAGACCCAGTACTTC	CASSNRGGETQYF
TRBD1	TRBV5-1	many	TRBJ2-1	TGCGCCAGCAGCTTGGGAGGGACAGGGGTCTACAATGAGCAGTTCTTC	CASSLGGTGVYNEQFF
.	TRBV6-5	.	TRBJ2-4	TGTGCCAGCAGTTACTCTCGGTTGGGGACCCTTCAGTACTTC	CASSYSRLGTLQYF
TRBD2	TRBV12-3/TRBV12-4	few	TRBJ2-1	TGTGCCAGCAGGGGGACTAGCGGGCCCAATGAGCAGTTCTTC	CASRGTSGPNEQFF
TRBD1	TRBV5-1	.	TRBJ1-2	TGCGCCAGCAGCTCGGACAGGTTCCACGGCTACACCTTC	CASSSDRFHGYTF
.	TRBV5-8	.	TRBJ2-1	TGTGCCAGCAGCTTGGCTCGGAGCTCCTACAATGAGCAGTTCTTC	CASSLARSSYNEQFF
.	TRBV20-1	.	TRBJ2-1	TGCAGTGGCAAAAAAGGGGGGGAGCAGTTCTTC	CSGKKGGEQFF
.	TRBV7-9	many	TRBJ2-1	TGTGCCAGCAGCCACGGCGGGGCAAATGAGCAGTTCTTC	CASSHGGANEQFF
.	TRBV7-6	many	TRBJ2-7	TGTGCCAGCAGCCCCAGAGGGGCAAGCTCCTACGAGCAGTACTTC	CASSPRGASSYEQYF
.	TRBV20-1	.	TRBJ1-6	TGCAGTGCACGCCTAAACTCCTATAATTCACCCCTCCACTTT	CSARLNSYNSPLHF
TRBD1	TRBV10-1	few	TRBJ2-1	TGCGCCAGCAGTGCTCCCGGGACAGGGGGGATCAATGAGCAGTTCTTC	CASSAPGTGGINEQFF
.	TRBV20-1	few	TRBJ1-2	TGCAGTGCCACTGAGGGATCGCGCTACACCTTC	CSATEGSRYTF
.	TRBV24-1	.	TRBJ1-5	TGTGCCACCAGTAATTATCAGCCCCAGCATTTT	CATSNYQPQHF
.	TRBV18	few	TRBJ2-7	TGTGCCAGCTCACAGTCAGGGATGGACGAGCAGTACTTC	CASSQSGMDEQYF
.	TRBV6-5	few	TRBJ2-2	TGTGCCAGCACCAACAGGTTCGGGGAGCTGTTTTTT	CASTNRFGELFF
.	TRBV19	few	TRBJ2-4	TGTGCCAGTAGTATAGATCTCCATCGAGTTATTCAGTACTTC	CASSIDLHRVIQYF
.	TRBV5-1	.	TRBJ2-7	TGCGCCAGCAGCTTGGATATGCGTGGGGGCAACGAGCAGTACTTC	CASSLDMRGGNEQYF
TRBD1	TRBV11-2	few	TRBJ1-1	TGTGCCAGCAGCCGAGACAGGGCCATGAACACTGAAGCTTTCTTT	CASSRDRAMNTEAFF
.	TRBV3-1	many	TRBJ2-7	TGTGCCTCCCAGGGAGTCTACGAGCAGTACTTC	CASQGVYEQYF
.	TRBV4-2	many	TRBJ1-2	TGTGCCAGCAGCCATACGCAGGGGTTCGACTATGGCTACACCTTC	CASSHTQGFDYGYTF
.	TRBV3-1	.	TRBJ1-2	TGTGCCAGCAGCCAAGATGGGCAGGGTGGCTATGGCTACACCTTC	CASSQDGQGGYGYTF
.	TRBV7-9	few	TRBJ2-2	TGTGCCAGCATCCTCGGGGGGCCTGGCACCGGGGAGCTGTTTTTT	CASILGGPGTGELFF
TRBD1	TRBV20-1	few	TRBJ1-3	TGCAGTGCTTACAGGGGAGGTGACACCATATATTTT	CSAYRGGDTIYF
TRBD2	TRBV5-1	many	TRBJ2-1	TGCGCCAGCAGCTTGGGACTAGCGGGGAGTCTTGAGCAGTTCTTC	CASSLGLAGSLEQFF
TRBD2	TRBV20-1	many	TRBJ2-7	TGCAGTGCTAGGACTAGCGGGGAGTACGAGCAGTACTTC	CSARTSGEYEQYF
.	TRBV5-1	.	TRBJ2-2	TGCGCCAGCAGCACACTGACCGGGGAGCTGTTTTTT	CASSTLTGELFF
.	TRBV5-1	.	TRBJ2-7	TGCGCCAGCAGCTTGGCGGGGTTAGACTCCTACGAGCAGTACTTC	CASSLAGLDSYEQYF
TRBD1	TRBV7-8	few	TRBJ2-1	TGTGCCAGCAGCTACAGCGCAGGGGGCTTCGGTGAGCAGTTCTTC	CASSYSAGGFGEQFF
.	TRBV7-8	.	TRBJ2-7	TGTGCCAGCAGCTTAATGGTCAGTACCTACTACGAGCAGTACTTC	CASSLMVSTYYEQYF
.	TRBV29-1	.	TRBJ2-3	TGCAGCGTTGAAGATAGGGGGGGGCCCGCAGATACGCAGTATTTT	CSVEDRGGPADTQYF
TRBD2	TRBV6-1	few	TRBJ2-1	TGTGCCAGCAGGCCACCCGGGGGGGCTTATGAGCAGTTCTTC	CASRPPGGAYEQFF
.	TRBV12-3/TRBV12-4	few	TRBJ2-3	TGTGCCAGCGCCCGGGGTAGCACAGATACGCAGTATTTT	CASARGSTDTQYF
TRBD2	TRBV6-1	few	TRBJ2-7	TGTGCCAGCAGATCAAGCGGGGGTAGCTCCTACGAGCAGTACTTC	CASRSSGGSSYEQYF
.	TRBV5-1	.	TRBJ2-7	TGCGCCAGCAGCTTGGATTGGGGCGGCACCTACGAGCAGTACTTC	CASSLDWGGTYEQYF
.	TRBV5-1	.	TRBJ2-5	TGCGCCAGCAGCTTGGTGGGGGAGGAATATGACCCCCAGTACTTC	CASSLVGEEYDPQYF
TRBD2	TRBV5-1	many	TRBJ2-5	TGCGCCAGCAGCTCGGGACTAGCGGGGGAAGTTCGAGAGACCCAGTACTTC	CASSSGLAGEVRETQYF
TRBD2	TRBV7-8	.	TRBJ2-5	TGTGCCAGCAGCCCACCCACCCGGCGGGGGGTCCAAGAGACCCAGTACTTC	CASSPPTRRGVQETQYF
.	TRBV12-3/TRBV12-4	few	TRBJ1-2	TGTGCCAGCAGTTTTAGGGGATACTATGGCTACACCTTC	CASSFRGYYGYTF
.	TRBV6-5	few	TRBJ1-6	TGTGCCAGCAGTTACTCGAGGTCCGACTCACCCCTCCACTTT	CASSYSRSDSPLHF
TRBD2	TRBV29-1	many	TRBJ2-5	TGCAGCGTCTCTAGCGGACAAGAGACCCAGTACTTC	CSVSSGQETQYF
.	TRBV5-1	few	TRBJ1-1	TGCGCCAGCAGCTGGGGGACGGCAAACACTGAAGCTTTCTTT	CASSWGTANTEAFF
TRBD1	TRBV12-3/TRBV12-4	few	TRBJ1-5	TGTGCCAGCAGTTTTAACAGGGGGCTTCAGCCCCAGCATTTT	CASSFNRGLQPQHF
.	TRBV20-1	.	TRBJ1-1	TGCAGTGCTAGCAGGGGTGACACTGAAGCTTTCTTT	CSASRGDTEAFF
.	TRBV7-6	few	TRBJ2-1	TGTGCCAGCAGCTTCACACCCGGGAATGAGCAGTTCTTC	CASSFTPGNEQFF
.	TRBV10-3	many	TRBJ2-3	TGTGCCATCAGTGAGTCGATGAGAGGCACAGATACGCAGTATTTT	CAISESMRGTDTQYF
.	TRBV7-3	few	TRBJ1-6	TGTGCCAGCAGCCGTTTCATGAATTCACCCCTCCACTTT	CASSRFMNSPLHF
.	TRBV20-1	many	TRBJ2-1	TGCAGTGCTAGTGCCCTGGGCCCCTACAATGAGCAGTTCTTC	CSASALGPYNEQFF
TRBD1	TRBV5-1	many	TRBJ1-1	TGCGCCAGCAGCTCGGACAGGGGGAACACTGAAGCTTTCTTT	CASSSDRGNTEAFF
TRBD1	TRBV5-1	.	TRBJ2-3	TGCGCCAGCAGCTTCGGCAGGGGGCTCGATACGCAGTATTTT	CASSFGRGLDTQYF
.	TRBV12-3/TRBV12-4	.	TRBJ2-5	TGTGCCAGCAGAAACCAAGGCAGTATGGGGGAGACCCAGTACTTC	CASRNQGSMGETQYF
TRBD1	TRBV9	.	TRBJ2-3	TGTGCCAGCAGCCTTCGGACAGGGTTAGATACGCGGTATTTT	CASSLRTGLDTRYF
TRBD1	TRBV12-3/TRBV12-4	.	TRBJ2-3	TGTGCCAGCAGGAGGACAGGGGGCGCTTCAGATACGCAGTATTTT	CASRRTGGASDTQYF
.	TRBV7-9	.	TRBJ2-4	TGTGCCAGCAGCTCCCCCTCTGGAGCGGAGAACATTCAGTACTTC	CASSSPSGAENIQYF